This record concerns one T cell receptor beta chain sequence. Within its sample, this clonotype is medium-sized (0.01 to 0.1%). Its antigen is unknown. No quality values exist for individual bases; no much larger clone is one base distant. To prepare the library, PCR was applied. DNA from cultured CD4+ T cells was subjected to TCR sequencing with the Oncomine TCR Beta short-read assay at the Johns Hopkins FTIC core. The QIAamp micro DNA kit was used to extract genomic DNA from the cultured CD4+ T cells. Oncomine TCR Beta libraries made from cultured CD4+ T cells were pooled using unique dual indexes and sequenced on an Illumina iSeq 100. Regarding the original processing steps: Non-productive sequences were removed, and CDR3s not starting with C, not ending with F or W, or shorter than 7 amino acids were discarded. Antigen-specific clonotypes were identified using the MANAFEST web application through comparison of peptide-stimulated wells with reference and other culture wells. For a clone to be called positive, the clone needed an FDR below 0.05, an odds ratio above 5, and a productive frequency above 0.1% in at least two of three replicate wells. Cross-reactive clonotypes were defined as significantly expanded in both SARS-CoV-2 spike wells and at least one common cold coronavirus spike condition. Levenshtein distances (stringdist) and unrooted phylogenetic trees (ape) in R version 3.6.1 were used to assess CDR3 homology. TCRdb itself trimmed the public reads at Q25 with fastp, ran MiXCR and retained productive beta chains. When rows share a CDR3 protein, they turn into one entry using the most common DNA and genes. The V and J calls, along with clone size, are taken from TCRdb and not from the paper's own processing. This sample holds about 4,200 distinct CDR3 sequences; about 26% were observed only once. The ten top clones hold around 30% of the sample.

These data come from a study of vaccination and CD4 T cells after COVID-19 (dated by TCRdb to between 2020 and 2023). About the study as a whole: Convalescent patients had a positive SARS-CoV-2 result on nasal swab PCR, and of these patients, fewer than ten had mild disease and one had severe disease. Post-COVID blood samples from convalescent patients were collected a median of around 100 days after diagnosis, with a range of 35 to 161 days. Each participant got two doses of either the Pfizer-BioNTech BNT162b2 vaccine (n=8) or the Moderna mRNA-1273 vaccine (n=2). In control cultures, a CEFX viral epitope pool was used as positive control, an HIV-1 Nef peptide pool was used as negative control, or no peptide was added. The cultures were stimulated with overlapping spike peptide pools from SARS-CoV-2 and from the common cold coronaviruses HCoV-NL63, HCoV-OC43 and HCoV-229E. Post-vaccine blood samples were collected a median of approximately 72 days after the second vaccine dose, ranging from about 13 to 241 days. In under 13 COVID-19 convalescent patients and a handful of infection-naive healthy vaccine recipients, researchers compared the spike-specific CD4+ TCR repertoire from before mRNA vaccination with the repertoire from after. The convalescent cohort comprised six males and four females, including two Hispanic individuals, seven Caucasians, two Asians and one multiracial person.

The germline V gene specifies MNHNS as CDR1 and SASEGT as CDR2. V is pared back by 6 bases and J by 4 bases, with 7 bases lying between the germline termini. The CDR3 measures 13 amino acids from cysteine to phenylalanine. The only DNA kept is the CDR3, 39 bases in frame from the first base. Per the publication, the treatment or condition label means: roughly 10-day PBMC culture with coronavirus spike peptide pools or control peptides (ViraFEST assay). The ViraFEST assay was used in the study, in which antigen-specific T cells were expanded with peptide pools and expanded clonotypes were subsequently identified by TCR sequencing. The convalescent patients' positive SARS-CoV-2 PCR tests were from March to December 2020, which was before the Alpha, Beta and Delta variants emerged in the United States. Each well held roughly 2.2 million PBMCs cultured in IMDM containing about 5% human AB serum and approximately 9.8 IU/ml IL-2, with 8.5 to 10 ug/ml peptide pools added. On days 3 and 7, half of the culture medium was replaced with fresh IL-2-containing medium. Once the cells had been in culture for 10 days, the EasySep CD4+ T cell isolation kit was used to isolate CD4+ T cells by negative selection. Ficoll-Paque Plus gradient centrifugation was used to isolate PBMCs from whole blood, and the isolated PBMCs were then either used fresh or cryopreserved at -140C. Triplicate wells were generally used for each culture condition.

Results and caveats for the whole study, not just this receptor: Nearly all vaccine-specific clones in convalescent patients (304 of 307) were mono-reactive for SARS-CoV-2 spike rather than cross-reactive with common cold coronaviruses. Only a relatively small number of convalescent patients were included in the study, and early timepoints following natural infection were not analyzed. The median number of SARS-CoV-2-reactive clonotypes rose from roughly 20 after infection to around 40 after vaccination, but the change was not significant. Among convalescent patients, a median about 86% of the SARS-CoV-2-reactive clones seen after vaccination appeared only after vaccination, which suggests priming specific to the vaccine.

This TCR was sampled from a human donor who had recovered from COVID-19. The sequence joins TRBV6-1 to TRBJ1-6, with no confident D gene call. Sequenced input: CD4+ T cells from blood, cultured in vitro. The CDR3 amino acid sequence is: CASRRSYNSPLHF. The DNA is as follows: TGTGCCAGCAGGAGGAGTTATAATTCACCCCTCCACTTT.